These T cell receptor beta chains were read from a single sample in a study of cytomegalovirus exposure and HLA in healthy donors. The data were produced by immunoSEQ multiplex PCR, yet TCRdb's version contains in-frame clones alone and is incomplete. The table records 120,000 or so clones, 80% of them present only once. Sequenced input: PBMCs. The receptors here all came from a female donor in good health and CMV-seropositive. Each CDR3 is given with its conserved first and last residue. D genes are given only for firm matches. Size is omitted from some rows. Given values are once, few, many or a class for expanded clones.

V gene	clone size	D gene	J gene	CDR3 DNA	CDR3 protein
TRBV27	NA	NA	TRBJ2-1	TGTGCCAGCAGTTTAGTCGGGGACTCCTACAATGAGCAGTTCTTC	CASSLVGDSYNEQFF
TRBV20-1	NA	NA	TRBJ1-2	TGCAGTGCTGAACGGACAGATTTCTACACCTTC	CSAERTDFYTF
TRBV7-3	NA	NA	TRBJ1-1	TGTGCCAGCAGCTTAGGGGGGGGCAAGGCTTTCTTT	CASSLGGGKAFF
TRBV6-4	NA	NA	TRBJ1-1	TGTGCCAGCAGCGCAGTGTTTCGGGGTGAAGCTTTCTTT	CASSAVFRGEAFF
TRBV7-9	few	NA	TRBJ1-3	TGTGCCAGCAGCTTGAGAGGGAGCGGCCTTGTAAGCTCTGGAAACACCATATATTTT	CASSLRGSGLVSSGNTIYF
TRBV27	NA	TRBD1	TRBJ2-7	TGTGCCAGCAGTTTATCGGAATGGGGGACAGCCCGATCTAATCACTACGAGCAGTACTTC	CASSLSEWGTARSNHYEQYF
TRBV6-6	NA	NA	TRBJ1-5	TGTGCCAGCAGTAGCGGACAGCGCGGAGGTCCCCAGCATTTT	CASSSGQRGGPQHF
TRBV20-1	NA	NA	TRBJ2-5	TGCAGTGCTAGTGTACAAGAGACCCAGTACTTC	CSASVQETQYF
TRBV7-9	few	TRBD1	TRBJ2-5	TGTGCCAGCAGCTTCCCCGGGACAGGGAAAGAGACCCAGTACTTC	CASSFPGTGKETQYF
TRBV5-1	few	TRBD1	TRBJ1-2	TGCGCCAGTTCTCTCCGACAGGGTACTGATGGCTACACCTTC	CASSLRQGTDGYTF
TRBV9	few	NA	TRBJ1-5	TGTGCCAGCAGCGTAGGAGGAGGTAGAAATCAGCCCCAGCATTTT	CASSVGGGRNQPQHF
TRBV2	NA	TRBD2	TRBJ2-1	TGTGCCAGCAGCGGACTAGCGGGGGGGCGTGAGCAGTTCTTC	CASSGLAGGREQFF
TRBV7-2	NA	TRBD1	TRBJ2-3	TGTGCCAGCAGCCCGACAGGGTTAATTGATACGCAGTATTTT	CASSPTGLIDTQYF
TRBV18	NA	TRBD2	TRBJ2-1	TGTGCCAGCTCACCATCACTAGCGGGGGGCCGCAATGAGCAGTTCTTC	CASSPSLAGGRNEQFF
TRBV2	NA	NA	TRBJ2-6	TGTGCCAGCAGTGCCGGCAGGGGTTCTGGGGCCAACGTCCTGACTTTC	CASSAGRGSGANVLTF
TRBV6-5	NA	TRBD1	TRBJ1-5	TGTGCCAGCAGTCCACGGACAGGAAAGAATCAGCCCCAGCATTTT	CASSPRTGKNQPQHF
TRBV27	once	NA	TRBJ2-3	TGTGCCAGCAGTCTAAAGGGAGGCACAGATACGCAGTATTTT	CASSLKGGTDTQYF
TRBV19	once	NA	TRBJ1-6	TGTGCCAGTAGAAAGGACAAGTATTCACCCCTCCACTTT	CASRKDKYSPLHF
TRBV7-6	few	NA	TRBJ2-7	TGTGCCAGCAGCTTAGGTGAGGGGGCCTACGAGCAGTACTTC	CASSLGEGAYEQYF
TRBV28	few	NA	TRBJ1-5	TGTGCCAGCAGTTTATTAGACACTAGCAATCAGCCCCAGCATTTT	CASSLLDTSNQPQHF
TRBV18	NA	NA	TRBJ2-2	TGTGCCAGCTCACCTTCGTTAACCGGGGAGCTGTTTTTT	CASSPSLTGELFF
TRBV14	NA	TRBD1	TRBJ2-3	TGTGCCAGCAGCCAATGGACAGGGAGGACAGATACGCAGTATTTT	CASSQWTGRTDTQYF
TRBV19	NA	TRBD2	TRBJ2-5	TGTGCCAGTAGTATGGTAGCGGGGGCAACTTATGAGACCCAGTACTTC	CASSMVAGATYETQYF
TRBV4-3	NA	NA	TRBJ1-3	TGCGCCAGCAGCCAAGATGCGGGCCCAGGAAACACCATATATTTT	CASSQDAGPGNTIYF
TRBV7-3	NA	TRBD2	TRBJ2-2	TGTGCCAGCAGCTTAATCCCGGGGGGGCCGGTCACCGGGGAGCTGTTTTTT	CASSLIPGGPVTGELFF
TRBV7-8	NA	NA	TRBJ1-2	TGTGCCAGCAGCCCGGCGGATAAGGCAATTACATTGAACTATGGCTACACCTTC	CASSPADKAITLNYGYTF